The 12 T cell receptor beta chains in this list originate from one sample, sequenced in a study of Ad26.COV2.S vaccination and SARS-CoV-2 variants. Some clones are missing from TCRdb's copy, which holds only in-frame ones; the method was immunoSEQ multiplex PCR. Among 350,000 to 400,000 clones, less than 90% were seen once, and the ten largest hold approximately 3.7%. This sample's treatment: some 20 received Ad26.COV2.S at low or high dose, single or two shots; about 5 received placebo; per-sample allocation not given. Specimen acquisition occurred on day 63 following the initial vaccine or placebo injection. Sequenced material: peripheral blood, taken in a trial of Ad26.COV2.S vaccine versus placebo. The receptor set was obtained from a person aged 18-60 years who received the Ad26.COV2.S COVID-19 vaccine or a placebo.

The V call is TRBV5-6, the J call TRBJ2-5; 9 nucleotides align to TRBD1. V lost 0 bases and J lost 4; bases outside the gene matches: 1. The CDR3 is made up of 14 amino acids. Germline CDR1 reads SGHDT; CDR2 reads YYEEEE. The CDR3 DNA is TGTGCCAGCAGCTTGGGACAGGGGGGAGAGACCCAGTACTTC. It specifies CASSLGQGGETQYF.

V gene TRBV27 combines with J gene TRBJ1-2; 9 bases match TRBD1. CDR3 length: 14 residues. The trim removed 3 bases at V and 5 bases at J, leaving 4 bases unmatched. The germline gives CDR1 MNHEY, CDR2 SMNVEV (reference sequence). CDR3 nucleotide sequence: TGTGCCAGCAGTTTGTCGGACAGGGGTTATGGCTACACCTTC. Protein: CASSLSDRGYGYTF.

The chain joins TRBV6-5 to TRBJ1-2, with unresolved D. The CDR3 spans 15 residues. In germline, CDR1 is MNHEY, CDR2 SVGAGI. V was pared by 7 bases and J by 4 bases, with 19 bases between. This CDR3 is CASTPGSIDTYGYTF. In nucleotides, the CDR3 is TGTGCCAGCACCCCGGGCAGCATCGACACCTATGGCTACACCTTC.

The chain is built from TRBV29-1 and TRBJ2-7; 9 nucleotides align to TRBD1. The CDR3 extends over 14 amino acids. Unmatched junction bases numbered 7, after V lost 4 bases and J lost 3 bases. The V gene's germline CDR1 is SQVTM and CDR2 ANQGSEA. The CDR3 reads CSVADRGDDYEQYF. In nucleotides, the CDR3 is TGCAGCGTTGCGGACAGGGGAGATGACTACGAGCAGTACTTC.

This chain joins TRBV16 and TRBJ1-2; D gene unclear. Trimming removed 4 bases at V and 0 bases at J, with 21 bases between. The CDR3 has 18 amino acids. Germline V CDR1 and CDR2: KGHSY, FQNENV. CDR3 coding DNA: TGTGCCAGCAGCCCCGGAACGGAGGGCGAGTTAGCTAACTATGGCTACACCTTC. Its protein is CASSPGTEGELANYGYTF.

This clone was found once. The J gene is TRBJ2-3, the V gene TRBV7-8, with D hard to call. The germline V and J ends were trimmed by 2 bases and 4 bases, with 16 bases remaining between them. In germline, CDR1 is SGHVS, CDR2 FQNEAQ. The length of the CDR3 is 16 residues. The chain's CDR3 is CASSLKLEKAADTQYF. The CDR3, as DNA: TGTGCCAGCAGCTTAAAATTGGAGAAGGCAGCAGATACGCAGTATTTT. Complete variable domain (other parts from reference TRBV7-8 and TRBJ2-3): GAGVSQSPRYKVAKRGQDVALRCDPISGHVSLFWYQQALGQGPEFLTYFQNEAQLDKSGLPSDRFFAERPEGSVSTLKIQRTQQEDSAVYLCASSLKLEKAADTQYFGPGTRLTVL.

The chain employs TRBV19 and TRBJ1-5; no clear D. The CDR3 consists of 15 residues. Per germline, CDR1 LNHDA and CDR2 SQIVND (reference sequence). V was trimmed by 4 bases and J by 2 bases, leaving 12 bases between them. CDR3 sequence reads: CASSSPDWGNQPQHF. CDR3 bases: TGTGCCAGTAGTAGCCCCGACTGGGGCAATCAGCCCCAGCATTTT.

This sequence joins TRBV11-2 and TRBJ2-3; D is ambiguous. V lost 5 bases to trimming and J lost 2 bases, with 8 bases between them. The CDR3 spans 13 residues. The V gene's germline CDR1 is SGHAT and CDR2 FQNNGV. CDR3 coding DNA: TGTGCCAGCAGCCCCCTTTCCACAGATACGCAGTATTTT. Translating gives CASSPLSTDTQYF.

This clone appeared a single time. The chain has TRBV3-1 (or the pseudogene TRBV3-2) and TRBJ1-3; no definite D call. Germline assignment: CDR1 LGHDT and CDR2 YNNKEL (reference sequence). Between the trimmed V and J ends, which lost 3 bases and 0 bases, there was a span of 18 bases. The CDR3 is made up of 18 amino acids. The CDR3 sequence is CASSQDEGLPISGNTIYF. The DNA of the CDR3 is TGTGCCAGCAGCCAGGATGAAGGATTACCCATCTCTGGAAACACCATATATTTT.

The sample holds a few counts of this clone. The same CDR3 is also encoded by other DNA sequences in this sample. The rearrangement links TRBV10-1 to TRBJ2-3, with 7 bases that match TRBD2. J was trimmed by 1 base and V by 6 bases; bases with no gene match: 1. The length of the CDR3 is 13 residues. Germline V lookup: CDR1 WNHNN, CDR2 SYGVQD (reference sequence). Here the CDR3 DNA reads TGCGCCAGCAGCACTAGCGGCACAGATACGCAGTATTTT. It yields the protein CASSTSGTDTQYF.

The chain has TRBV7-9 and TRBJ2-7, with a possible D match to TRBD1 (6 bases). The V gene's germline CDR1 is SEHNR and CDR2 FQNEAQ (reference sequence). V shed 7 bases and J shed 5 bases, with 18 bases lying between them. The length of the CDR3 is 14 residues. CDR3 in DNA: TGTGCCAGCACTCGGGACAATGTAGGAAACGAGCAGTACTTC. Amino acids: CASTRDNVGNEQYF.

This clone was recorded once. The gene calls are TRBV7-2 and TRBJ2-7; TRBD2 might be the D (5 bases). The CDR3 has 13 residues. V was trimmed by 1 base and J by 10 bases, leaving 14 bases between them. In germline, CDR1 is SGHTA, CDR2 FQGNSA. The CDR3 sequence is CASSLVDNREQYF. The CDR3, as DNA: TGTGCCAGCAGCTTAGTAGACAATCGGGAACAGTACTTC.